Shown below are 27 T cell receptor beta chains from a single sample sequenced in a study of blood T cell repertoires in COVID-19. Measured with immunoSEQ multiplex PCR; TCRdb has only the in-frame clones, and not every one. Counted here are 200,000 to 250,000 clones, approximately 86% occurring once; the ten biggest clones make up about 9.4%. The sequenced material came from PBMCs or T cells enriched from blood (not recorded which). These receptors came from a man younger than 30 with acute COVID-19.

The V and J genes are TRBV9 and TRBJ2-3; D is possibly TRBD2 (6 bases). This CDR3 has 15 residues. Trimming cost V 2 bases and J 4 bases, with 14 bases left between them. Germline V gives CDR1 SGDLS, CDR2 YYNGEE. The CDR3 protein is CASSVTQRVADTQYF. In DNA, the CDR3 is TGTGCCAGCAGCGTTACCCAGCGGGTCGCAGATACGCAGTATTTT.

This clone is a singleton in its sample. The chain carries TRBV9 and TRBJ2-2; TRBD1 agrees at 7 bases. Germline-derived CDR1 and CDR2 are SGDLS and YYNGEE. The CDR3 runs 16 residues. V lost 4 bases, J lost 6 bases, and 12 bases stayed unmatched. CDR3 loop: CASSKTRSTGPGELFF. In DNA, the CDR3 is TGTGCCAGCAGCAAAACCCGTTCGACAGGGCCCGGGGAGCTGTTTTTT.

The chain carries TRBV27 and TRBJ2-5; 7 nucleotides line up with TRBD2. CDR3 length: 14 amino acids. Per germline, CDR1 MNHEY and CDR2 SMNVEV (reference sequence). V was pared by 3 bases and J by 2 bases, with 3 bases of the junction left unmatched. The CDR3 DNA reads as TGTGCCAGCAGTTTTGTCGGGAGGCAAGAGACCCAGTACTTC. It translates to CASSFVGRQETQYF.

This sequence joins TRBV5-6 and TRBJ1-5; 7 bases match TRBD1. Trimming took 4 bases from V and 0 from J; bases not matched to a gene: 4. Germline V gene data show CDR1 as SGHDT and CDR2 as YYEEEE. The CDR3 consists of 15 residues. For the CDR3, the DNA is TGTGCCAGCAGCCTCGGACAGGCTAGCAATCAGCCCCAGCATTTT. It codes for CASSLGQASNQPQHF.

This chain joins TRBV19 and TRBJ2-2; 10 nucleotides align to TRBD2. Germline CDR1 LNHDA, CDR2 SQIVND (reference sequence). V gave up 6 bases and J gave up 3 bases; unmatched junction bases: 4. The CDR3 spans 15 residues. CDR3 residues: CASRPSGGYTGELFF. The CDR3 DNA is TGTGCCAGTAGACCTAGCGGGGGCTACACCGGGGAGCTGTTTTTT.

The chain recombines TRBV19 with TRBJ1-1; D not resolved. Germline CDR1 reads LNHDA; CDR2 reads SQIVND (reference sequence). The CDR3 runs to 14 residues. V dropped 4 bases and J dropped 2 bases, with 11 bases sitting between them. The CDR3 DNA reads TGTGCCAGTAGTAGGGAGGGTGATAACACTGAAGCTTTCTTT. This translates into CASSREGDNTEAFF.

CDR3 coding DNA: TGTGCCAGCAGGTTGACAGGGCTGAACACTGAAGCTTTCTTT. Translation: CASRLTGLNTEAFF. The chain is built from TRBV7-9 and TRBJ1-1; TRBD1 agrees at 7 bases. J was trimmed by 0 bases and V by 6 bases; bases with no gene match: 4. The CDR3 consists of 14 residues. The germline CDR1 and CDR2 sequences are SEHNR and FQNEAQ (reference sequence).

This clone was counted once. V usage is TRBV27 and J usage is TRBJ1-5; 9 bases are a match to TRBD1. Germline assignment: CDR1 MNHEY and CDR2 SMNVEV (reference sequence). There are 16 residues in the CDR3. V was clipped by 4 bases and J by 4 bases; unmatched bases: 8. CDR3 nucleotide sequence: TGTGCCAGCAGTTCCGCGTCGACAGGGGGAAATCAGCCCCAGCATTTT. Its translation: CASSSASTGGNQPQHF.

V and J are TRBV7-9 and TRBJ2-3; 7 bases agree with TRBD2. Germline lookup yields CDR1 SEHNR and CDR2 FQNEAQ (reference sequence). V dropped 5 bases and J dropped 3; count of bases not matched to a gene: 11. The CDR3 extends over 16 amino acids. CDR3 in amino acids: CASSVSAGVETDTQYF. The CDR3, as DNA: TGTGCCAGCAGCGTGTCTGCGGGAGTTGAGACAGATACGCAGTATTTT.

This clone has a single count. The chain recombines TRBV7-2 with TRBJ2-5, with 13 nucleotides matching TRBD2. Trimming at V came to 5 bases and at J to 5 bases, leaving 8 bases not matched to a gene. There are 16 residues in the CDR3. CDR1 SGHTA and CDR2 FQGNSA come from the germline V gene. This CDR3 reads CASSRTSGSREETQYF. As DNA, the CDR3 is TGTGCCAGCAGCCGGACTAGCGGGAGTAGAGAGGAGACCCAGTACTTC.

The J gene is TRBJ2-1, the V gene TRBV7-3; 7 nucleotides agree with TRBD2. This CDR3 contains 15 residues. V gave up 5 bases and J gave up 3 bases; unmatched junction bases: 7. Germline CDR1 reads SGHTA; CDR2 reads FQGTGA. The DNA of the CDR3 is TGTGCCAGCAGCCCAGGAGTAGCGGGCTACAATGAGCAGTTCTTC. Translated: CASSPGVAGYNEQFF.

V and J are TRBV6-5 and TRBJ2-5, with 10 bases fitting TRBD1. V was clipped by 6 bases and J by 7 bases; unmatched bases: 8. Looked up from germline, CDR1 is MNHEY and CDR2 is SVGAGI. This CDR3 is 14 amino acids long. The CDR3 nucleotides are TGTGCCAGCAGGGACAGGGGGGACGGAGGGACCCAGTACTTC. This translates into CASRDRGDGGTQYF.

Comments on this clone: Distinct nucleotide sequences in the sample also encode this CDR3. This chain connects TRBV19 to TRBJ1-6, with TRBD1 identical over 7 bases. In germline, CDR1 is LNHDA, CDR2 SQIVND (reference sequence). The CDR3 is 13 amino acids. V lost 9 bases, J lost 9 bases, and 8 bases stayed unmatched. The CDR3 here is CASRTGEGSPLHF. The DNA of the CDR3 is TGTGCCAGCCGGACAGGCGAGGGTTCACCCCTCCACTTT. The variable domain in full, with the rest retrieved from reference TRBV19 and TRBJ1-6, is DGGITQSPKYLFRKEGQNVTLSCEQNLNHDAMYWYRQDPGQGLRLIYYSQIVNDFQKGDIAEGYSVSREKKESFPLTVTSAQKNPTAFYLCASRTGEGSPLHFGNGTRLTVT.

The count of this clone is one. The rearrangement uses TRBV18 and TRBJ2-3; the match to TRBD2 covers 14 bases. Trimming cost V 6 bases and J 2 bases; bases outside gene matches: 13. CDR1 KGHSH and CDR2 LQKENI come from the germline V gene. This CDR3 is 19 amino acids long. CDR3 loop: CASSPTGTSGSRITDTQYF. Written as DNA, the CDR3 is TGTGCCAGCTCCCCCACCGGGACTAGCGGGAGTAGGATCACAGATACGCAGTATTTT.

The rearrangement uses TRBV28 and TRBJ1-5; 8 nucleotides agree with TRBD1. Germline trimming cut 7 bases from V and 5 bases from J; bases unmatched to any gene: 7. The CDR3 is 14 amino acids. Germline V gene sequence: CDR1 MDHEN, CDR2 SYDVKM. CDR3 DNA sequence: TGTGCCAGCACCGGACAGGGCTGGCATCAGCCCCAGCATTTT. Translation gives CASTGQGWHQPQHF.

The chain uses TRBV25-1 and TRBJ1-4, with 7 bases matching TRBD1. The CDR3 totals 15 residues. V lost 4 bases and J lost 4; bases outside the gene matches: 6. Germline V lookup: CDR1 MGHDK, CDR2 SYGVNS. DNA of the CDR3: TGTGCCAGCAGTGGATATGGGGACAGTAATGAAAAACTGTTTTTT. It is translated as CASSGYGDSNEKLFF.

This clone turned up a few times. V usage is TRBV27 and J usage is TRBJ1-6, with TRBD1 as a possible D gene (6 bases). Trimming removed 4 bases at V and 7 bases at J, with 11 bases between. The germline V gene encodes CDR1 MNHEY and CDR2 SMNVEV (reference sequence). This CDR3 spans 14 amino acids. The CDR3 protein is CASSSGQGNSPLHF. The CDR3 DNA follows: TGTGCCAGCAGTTCTGGGCAGGGGAATTCACCCCTCCACTTT.

This chain connects TRBV2 to TRBJ1-5; D may be TRBD1 (5 bases). The length of the CDR3 is 13 residues. Germline V CDR1 and CDR2: SNHLY, FYNNEI. Trimming removed 6 bases at V and 6 bases at J, with 12 bases between. The CDR3 region has the DNA TGTGCCAGCAGCGAACAGGATTTTCAGCCCCAGCATTTT. Residues: CASSEQDFQPQHF.

The table lists this clone with a few counts. The chain carries TRBV6-4 and TRBJ2-1, with 11 bases fitting TRBD1. CDR1 and CDR2 (germline): MRHNA, SNTAGT. With V trimmed by 2 bases and J by 6 bases, 0 bases remained unmatched. The CDR3 runs 14 residues. The CDR3 protein is CASSDGTGGNEQFF. In nucleotides, the CDR3 is TGTGCCAGCAGTGACGGGACAGGGGGCAATGAGCAGTTCTTC.

The chain recombines TRBV24-1 with TRBJ2-1, with D possibly being TRBD1 (5 bases). V lost 8 bases and J 1 base, leaving 20 bases between the germline ends. CDR1 and CDR2 (germline): KGHDR, SFDVKD. The CDR3 contains 17 residues. In nucleotides, the CDR3 is TGTGCCACCATGGGCGTTTCCGGCAGGGCGTCCTACAATGAGCAGTTCTTC. This translates into CATMGVSGRASYNEQFF.

This chain links TRBV28 with TRBJ2-5, with 7 bases that match TRBD1. The CDR3 totals 15 residues. The germline CDR1 and CDR2 sequences are MDHEN and SYDVKM. Losses at the gene ends were 6 bases for V and 1 base for J; bases not matched to a gene: 8. The CDR3, as DNA: TGTGCCAGCAGCAGACAGGGCCTTCCCCAAGAGACCCAGTACTTC. This gives the protein CASSRQGLPQETQYF.

V gene TRBV14 combines with J gene TRBJ2-1, with D possibly being TRBD2 (6 bases). With 5 bases removed from V and 7 bases from J, the gap between germline ends came to 9 bases. Germline lookup yields CDR1 SGHDN and CDR2 FVKESK. CDR3 length: 12 residues. The CDR3 bases are TGTGCCAGCAGCTGGGACTTTAATGAGCAGTTCTTC. The encoded protein is CASSWDFNEQFF.

V usage is TRBV28 and J usage is TRBJ1-2; the D is unclear. CDR1 is MDHEN and CDR2 is SYDVKM in the germline V gene. Deletions cut 6 bases from V and 3 bases from J, with 11 bases between. This CDR3 has 13 amino acids. CDR3 coding DNA: TGTGCCAGCAGCTTGGATACAGACTATGGCTACACCTTC. Translating it yields CASSLDTDYGYTF.

The chain links TRBV18 to TRBJ2-7, with TRBD1 matching over 7 bases. The CDR3 has 16 residues. With 3 bases clipped from V and 0 bases from J, the junction kept 8 bases outside the gene matches. Germline V gene data show CDR1 as KGHSH and CDR2 as LQKENI. The CDR3 region is CASSPLPGQNSYEQYF. Written as DNA, the CDR3 is TGTGCCAGCTCACCTCTCCCGGGACAGAACTCCTACGAGCAGTACTTC.

The chain combines TRBV7-9 with TRBJ2-7; TRBD2 matches at 9 bases. The CDR3 loop spans 16 amino acids. Trimming removed 5 bases from V and 4 bases from J; junction bases left unmatched: 12. Germline V CDR1 and CDR2: SEHNR, FQNEAQ (reference sequence). The CDR3 spells CASSPRGGRGSYEQYF. The CDR3 nucleotides are TGTGCCAGCAGCCCTCGGGGCGGGAGGGGGTCTTACGAGCAGTACTTC. Based on the CDR3 plus reference TRBV7-9 and TRBJ2-7, the full variable domain is DTGVSQNPRHKITKRGQNVTFRCDPISEHNRLYWYRQTLGQGPEFLTYFQNEAQLEKSRLLSDRFSAERPKGSFSTLEIQRTEQGDSAMYLCASSPRGGRGSYEQYFGPGTRLTVT.

The chain has TRBV14 and TRBJ2-1, with 7 bases that match TRBD2. V gave up 4 bases and J gave up 5 bases; unmatched junction bases: 5. Germline assignment: CDR1 SGHDN and CDR2 FVKESK. The CDR3 is made up of 14 amino acids. CDR3 nucleotides: TGTGCCAGCAGCCTCCGGGACTACCACAATGAGCAGTTCTTC. Its translation: CASSLRDYHNEQFF.

The gene calls are TRBV6-5 and TRBJ2-7; D not certain. The CDR3 runs 13 residues. The V gene lost 7 bases and the J gene lost 0 bases, with 10 bases spanning the gap. Germline V gene sequence: CDR1 MNHEY, CDR2 SVGAGI. Here the CDR3 DNA reads TGTGCCAGCATGGGCGTCAACTCCTACGAGCAGTACTTC. It is translated as CASMGVNSYEQYF.